The 22 T cell receptor beta chains below all came from one sample that was sequenced in a study of T-cell reconstitution after alpha-beta-depleted transplantation in children. Molecular barcoding with unique molecular identifiers was used for the TCRbeta library. TCRdb re-called the PCR reads through MiXCR, storing one row per CDR3 protein. The repertoire holds about 540,000 distinct CDR3 sequences, about 18% seen once, with 3% to 4% in the top ten. Here the sequenced sample was PBMCs from the stem cell graft donor, taken from the stem cell graft. These receptors all come from a human donor who donated a stem cell graft to a child with acute lymphoblastic leukemia.

A few counts support this clonotype. The rearrangement uses TRBV4-1 and TRBJ2-7, with TRBD2 matching 7 bases. Germline assignment: CDR1 MGHRA and CDR2 YSYEKL. There are 15 residues in the CDR3. Trimming took 1 base from V and 4 from J; bases not matched to a gene: 7. CDR3 region: CASSQVGGGLYEQYF. In DNA form, the CDR3 reads TGCGCCAGCAGCCAAGTCGGCGGGGGTTTGTACGAGCAGTACTTC.

The chain has TRBV14 and TRBJ1-2; maybe TRBD1 (5 bases). Germline CDR1 is SGHDN and CDR2 is FVKESK. V dropped 9 bases and J dropped 5 bases, with 10 bases sitting between them. CDR3 size: 11 residues. In DNA form, the CDR3 reads TGTGCCAGTGGAAGGGGATATGGCTACACCTTC. This sequence encodes CASGRGYGYTF. Full variable domain (remainder filled in from reference TRBV14 and TRBJ1-2): EAGVTQFPSHSVIEKGQTVTLRCDPISGHDNLYWYRRVMGKEIKFLLHFVKESKQDESGMPNNRFLAERTGGTYSTLKVQPAELEDSGVYFCASGRGYGYTFGSGTRLTVV.

The chain combines TRBV10-3 with TRBJ2-7; D is possibly TRBD2 (6 bases). The germline CDR1 and CDR2 sequences are ENHRY and SYGVKD. Trimming took 8 bases from V and 5 from J, leaving 19 bases between them. This CDR3 comprises 14 residues. The CDR3, as DNA: TGTGCCATCCTCAAATTCGAGGAGGGCCACGAGCAGTACTTC. This sequence encodes CAILKFEEGHEQYF.

This clonotype was recorded a few times. The chain is built from TRBV29-1 and TRBJ2-2; D not certain. Trimming shortened V by 4 bases and J by 3 bases, and 6 bases separated the two germline ends. Germline V lookup: CDR1 SQVTM, CDR2 ANQGSEA. The CDR3 is 12 residues long. The CDR3 nucleotides read TGCAGCGTTGCAGTCTACACCGGGGAGCTGTTTTTT. This translates into CSVAVYTGELFF.

The chain combines TRBV30 with TRBJ2-2; D not certain. Germline-derived CDR1 and CDR2 are GTSNPN and SVGIG (reference sequence). The CDR3 totals 15 residues. Trimming took 4 bases from V and 4 from J, leaving 16 bases between them. The CDR3 reads CAWTSVGPGTGELFF. DNA of the CDR3: TGTGCCTGGACCTCGGTGGGCCCCGGCACCGGGGAGCTGTTTTTT.

The chain joins TRBV12-3 or TRBV12-4 to TRBJ2-5, with D possibly TRBD2 on 5 matching bases. CDR3 length equals 13 residues. V was trimmed by 5 bases and J by 2 bases, leaving 9 bases between them. CDR3 loop: CASSLWEQETQYF. In DNA, the CDR3 is TGTGCCAGCAGTCTGTGGGAGCAAGAGACCCAGTACTTC.

This clonotype showed up just a few times. The chain recombines TRBV27 with TRBJ1-1, with a weak D call TRBD1 (5 bases). V lost 6 bases and J 2 bases, leaving 13 bases between the germline ends. Germline V CDR1 and CDR2: MNHEY, SMNVEV (reference sequence). The CDR3 sequence is 14 residues long. The CDR3 DNA reads TGTGCCAGCAGCCCGACAGAAGCTAACACTGAAGCTTTCTTT. Translated: CASSPTEANTEAFF.

This clonotype was seen a few times. The chain combines TRBV27 with TRBJ2-7, with 13 bases lining up with TRBD2. V gave up 6 bases and J gave up 6 bases; unmatched junction bases: 5. CDR1 and CDR2 (germline): MNHEY, SMNVEV (reference sequence). The CDR3 runs to 14 residues. The CDR3 protein is CASRGLAGRGEQYF. CDR3 DNA sequence: TGTGCCAGCAGGGGACTAGCGGGAAGGGGCGAGCAGTACTTC.

This clonotype came up a few times. The chain links TRBV7-9 to TRBJ2-2; TRBD1 is a possible D gene (5 bases). From germline, CDR1 is SEHNR and CDR2 FQNEAQ (reference sequence). Deletions cut 5 bases from V and 0 bases from J, with 10 bases between. The CDR3 sequence is 15 residues long. The CDR3 reads CASSHGHPNTGELFF. The CDR3 nucleotides are TGTGCCAGCAGCCACGGACATCCGAACACCGGGGAGCTGTTTTTT. Using reference TRBV7-9 and TRBJ2-2 for the parts outside the CDR3, the full variable domain is DTGVSQNPRHKITKRGQNVTFRCDPISEHNRLYWYRQTLGQGPEFLTYFQNEAQLEKSRLLSDRFSAERPKGSFSTLEIQRTEQGDSAMYLCASSHGHPNTGELFFGEGSRLTVL.

This clonotype occurred a few times. The chain is built from TRBV6-5 and TRBJ1-1; no clear D gene. The CDR3 runs to 14 residues. V dropped 4 bases and J dropped 2 bases, with 11 bases sitting between them. Germline CDR1 MNHEY, CDR2 SVGAGI. This CDR3 is CASSLTLENTEAFF. In nucleotides, the CDR3 is TGTGCCAGCAGTTTAACGTTAGAAAACACTGAAGCTTTCTTT.

This clonotype has a handful of counts. The rearrangement links TRBV29-1 to TRBJ2-7, with D possibly called TRBD1 or TRBD2 (5 bases each). Between the trimmed V and J ends, which lost 8 bases and 0 bases, there was a span of 11 bases. Germline-derived CDR1 and CDR2 are SQVTM and ANQGSEA. CDR3 length equals 12 residues. For the CDR3, the DNA is TGCAGCTCCCGGGGCACCTCCTACGAGCAGTACTTC. Translation gives CSSRGTSYEQYF.

This rearrangement joins TRBV9 to TRBJ2-3; maybe TRBD2 (6 bases). With 3 bases removed from V and 6 bases from J, the gap between germline ends came to 20 bases. The V gene's germline CDR1 is SGDLS and CDR2 YYNGEE. The CDR3 is made up of 16 amino acids. The CDR3 DNA sequence: TGTGCCAGCAGCGCCCACTCCGCGGGATCATGGGATACGCAGTATTTT. It translates to CASSAHSAGSWDTQYF.

CDR3 amino acids: CASSPPQRNEQFF. The CDR3 coding sequence is TGTGCCAGCTCACCACCACAAAGGAATGAGCAGTTCTTC. This chain links TRBV18 with TRBJ2-1; D is uncertain. V gave up 0 bases and J gave up 7 bases, with 7 bases separating them. Germline V gene lookup returns CDR1 KGHSH and CDR2 LQKENI. This CDR3 is built from 13 residues.

The chain employs TRBV5-1 and TRBJ1-6; D is uncertain. Deletions cut 3 bases from V and 6 bases from J, with 13 bases between. Germline-derived CDR1 and CDR2 are SGHRS and YFSETQ. The CDR3 covers 15 residues. CDR3 sequence (DNA): TGCGCCAGCAGCTCCCATAGCCGACGTAATTCACCCCTCCACTTT. Translation: CASSSHSRRNSPLHF.

The V call is TRBV29-1, the J call TRBJ2-2, with 7 bases fitting TRBD1. V was pared by 7 bases and J by 3 bases, with 8 bases of the junction left unmatched. Germline V gene lookup returns CDR1 SQVTM and CDR2 ANQGSEA. The CDR3 extends over 14 amino acids. CDR3 nucleotides: TGCAGCGCGCCGGGACAGTCATACACCGGGGAGCTGTTTTTT. The encoded protein is CSAPGQSYTGELFF.

V usage is TRBV13 and J usage is TRBJ2-7, with D possibly matching TRBD2 (7 bases). The CDR3 is made up of 15 amino acids. V dropped 5 bases and J dropped 0 bases, with 14 bases sitting between them. Germline V lookup: CDR1 PRHDT, CDR2 FYEKMQ (reference sequence). The CDR3 nucleotides are TGTGCCAGCAGCCCAGGAGGGGGGGCCTCCTACGAGCAGTACTTC. Translated, it gives CASSPGGGASYEQYF.

V usage is TRBV7-2 and J usage is TRBJ2-7, with TRBD1 matching 8 bases. Germline CDR1 and CDR2: SGHTA and FQGNSA. The CDR3 contains 14 residues. J was trimmed by 5 bases and V by 2 bases; bases with no gene match: 5. CDR3 DNA sequence: TGTGCCAGCAGCTTATGGCAGGGGGCCCACGAGCAGTACTTC. This gives the protein CASSLWQGAHEQYF.

This clonotype has more than one count but fewer than ten. The V call is TRBV27, the J call TRBJ2-7; 7 bases line up with TRBD2. Trimming at V came to 2 bases and at J to 1 base, leaving 14 bases not matched to a gene. The CDR3 length is 18 residues. Germline loops: CDR1 MNHEY, CDR2 SMNVEV (reference sequence). Written as DNA, the CDR3 is TGTGCCAGCAGTTTAGGTTTCGCTAGCGGATCCTTTTCCTACGAGCAGTACTTC. It is translated as CASSLGFASGSFSYEQYF.

This clonotype was counted a few times. The chain is built from TRBV12-3 or TRBV12-4 and TRBJ2-3; 9 bases are a match to TRBD1. The CDR3 loop spans 18 amino acids. V was clipped by 7 bases and J by 1 base; unmatched bases: 15. Written as DNA, the CDR3 is TGTGCCAGCAAGACGACAGGGGGGCTAGCGGCTGGCACAGATACGCAGTATTTT. Amino acid sequence: CASKTTGGLAAGTDTQYF.

This chain links TRBV7-3 with TRBJ2-2; 16 bases line up with TRBD2. CDR1 is SGHTA, CDR2 FQGTGA, per germline. There are 20 residues in the CDR3. J gave up 4 bases and V 2 bases, and 10 bases lay outside the gene matches. Here the CDR3 DNA reads TGTGCCAGCAGCTTATGGGGGACTAGCGGGAGGGCCCGACGCACCGGGGAGCTGTTTTTT. Its translation is CASSLWGTSGRARRTGELFF.

This clonotype has at least ten counts. The chain is built from TRBV24-1 and TRBJ2-1; the match to TRBD2 covers 9 bases. From germline, CDR1 is KGHDR and CDR2 SFDVKD. V shed 9 bases, J shed 4 bases, and the junction held 15 bases outside the gene matches. The CDR3 has 17 amino acids. Here the CDR3 reads CATPTRGGGRDYNEQFF. The CDR3 region has the DNA TGTGCCACCCCTACCCGAGGGGGCGGGAGGGATTACAATGAGCAGTTCTTC.

This clonotype was seen more than once but under ten times. The chain recombines TRBV5-1 with TRBJ1-3; D is perhaps TRBD1 (5 bases). CDR1 is SGHRS, CDR2 YFSETQ, per germline. Trimming removed 1 base from V and 7 bases from J, with 15 bases in between. This CDR3 is built from 15 residues. Written as DNA, the CDR3 is TGCGCCAGCAGCTTGAGTTCACCCGAGGGGAACACCATATATTTT. Encoded protein: CASSLSSPEGNTIYF. Filled out from reference TRBV5-1 and TRBJ1-3, the complete variable domain reads KAGVTQTPRYLIKTRGQQVTLSCSPISGHRSVSWYQQTPGQGLQFLFEYFSETQRNKGNFPGRFSGRQFSNSRSEMNVSTLELGDSALYLCASSLSSPEGNTIYFGEGSWLTVV.